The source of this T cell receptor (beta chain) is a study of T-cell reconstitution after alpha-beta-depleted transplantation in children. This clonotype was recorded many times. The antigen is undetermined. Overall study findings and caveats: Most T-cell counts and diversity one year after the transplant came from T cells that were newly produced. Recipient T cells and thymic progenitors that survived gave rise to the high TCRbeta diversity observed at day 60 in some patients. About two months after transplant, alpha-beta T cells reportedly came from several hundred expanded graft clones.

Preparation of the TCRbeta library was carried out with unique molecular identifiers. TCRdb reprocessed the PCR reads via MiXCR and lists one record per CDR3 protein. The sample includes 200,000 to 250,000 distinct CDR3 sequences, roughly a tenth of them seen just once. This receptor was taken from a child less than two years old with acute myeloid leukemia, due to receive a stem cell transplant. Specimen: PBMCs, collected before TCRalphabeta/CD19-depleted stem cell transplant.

CDR3 amino acids: CSAPTDYEQYF. The CDR3 bases are TGCAGTGCCCCGACTGACTACGAGCAGTACTTC. This chain uses TRBV20-1 with TRBJ2-7; D unclear. CDR3 length: 11 residues. Germline CDR1 is DFQATT and CDR2 is SNEGSKA (reference sequence). V was trimmed by 6 bases and J by 3 bases, leaving 9 bases between them.